A selection of T cell receptor beta chains follows, all from one sample in a study of shared clonotypes between healthy human individuals. Profiling relied on immunoSEQ multiplex PCR, and the TCRdb table lists in-frame clones only, not all of them. Here the sample spans some 2,000,000 clones, 85% to 95% being singletons. Sequenced material: naive CD4+ T cells sorted from blood. These receptors were taken from a man aged 18 to 30 in good health. Each CDR3 is given with its conserved first and last residue. A D gene is named only where the DNA matches it firmly. Part of the rows lack a size; the others show once, few, many or a class for expanded clones.

>NA|TRBV10-1|TRBJ1-5|NA|14
CASSADPRGQPQHF
TGCGCCAGCAGTGCGGACCCGCGGGGACAGCCCCAGCATTTT
>NA|TRBV29-1|TRBJ2-1|NA|13
CSVHWLEGNEQFF
TGCAGCGTTCATTGGCTAGAGGGCAATGAGCAGTTCTTC
>NA|TRBV28|TRBJ1-2|TRBD1|15
CASTQQGAFNYGYTF
TGTGCCAGTACCCAACAGGGGGCGTTTAACTATGGCTACACCTTC
>once|TRBV7-2|TRBJ2-2|TRBD2|17
CASSARLAGLNTGELFF
TGTGCCAGCAGCGCCCGACTAGCGGGGCTGAACACCGGGGAGCTGTTTTTT
>once|TRBV7-6|TRBJ2-3|TRBD2|16
CASSGESLADLNTQYF
TGTGCCAGCAGCGGGGAGTCACTAGCGGACCTGAATACGCAGTATTTT
>NA|TRBV5-1|TRBJ2-2|NA|14
CASSSGGPAGELFF
TGCGCCAGCAGCTCCGGGGGCCCCGCCGGGGAGCTGTTTTTT
>once|TRBV5-1|TRBJ2-5|TRBD2|14
CASSLTSAQETQYF
TGCGCCAGCAGCCTGACTAGCGCCCAAGAGACCCAGTACTTC
>NA|TRBV2|TRBJ2-7|NA|13
CASSPDSSYEQYF
TGTGCCAGCAGTCCGGACAGCTCCTACGAGCAGTACTTC
>NA|TRBV2|TRBJ2-5|TRBD1|14
CASSPDRGQETQYF
TGTGCCAGCAGCCCGGACAGGGGGCAGGAGACCCAGTACTTC
>NA|TRBV19|TRBJ1-4|NA|13
CASNSRVEEKLFF
TGTGCCAGTAATTCCAGGGTGGAGGAAAAACTGTTTTTT
>NA|TRBV10-2|TRBJ2-7|NA|8
CASNGQYF
TGCGCCAGCAACGGGCAGTACTTC
>NA|TRBV19|TRBJ2-5|NA|13
CASSMYQQETQYF
TGTGCCAGTAGTATGTATCAGCAAGAGACCCAGTACTTC
>NA|TRBV5-1|TRBJ1-2|TRBD1|14
CASSPAGGRIGYTF
TGCGCCAGCAGCCCCGCAGGGGGCAGGATAGGCTACACCTTC
>NA|TRBV30|TRBJ1-2|NA|13
CAWMAGNDYGYTF
TGTGCCTGGATGGCAGGGAATGACTATGGCTACACCTTC
>NA|TRBV28|TRBJ2-7|TRBD1|16
CASSPWGGQDSYEQYF
TGTGCCAGCAGCCCCTGGGGCGGACAGGACTCCTACGAGCAGTACTTC
>few|TRBV10-3|TRBJ2-5|NA|12
CAISESGETQYF
TGTGCCATCAGTGAGTCGGGAGAGACCCAGTACTTC
>once|TRBV4-1|TRBJ2-3|TRBD2|16
CASSQGMLAGADTQYF
TGCGCCAGCAGCCAAGGAATGCTAGCGGGAGCAGATACGCAGTATTTT
>NA|TRBV6-5|TRBJ2-7|NA|13
CASSMTSSYEQYF
TGTGCCAGCAGTATGACTAGCTCCTACGAGCAGTACTTC
>NA|TRBV23-1|TRBJ1-2|TRBD1|14
CASSPRQGAEGYTF
TGCGCCAGCAGTCCTCGACAGGGGGCGGAAGGCTACACCTTC
>NA|TRBV5-4|TRBJ2-7|TRBD2|18
CASSSPGTSGGKGGEQYF
TGTGCCAGCAGCTCCCCCGGGACTAGCGGGGGTAAGGGCGGCGAGCAGTACTTC
>few|TRBV2|TRBJ1-6|NA|15
CASSESPGTGSPLHF
TGTGCCAGCAGTGAATCTCCGGGAACGGGATCACCCCTCCACTTT
>NA|TRBV19|TRBJ1-2|NA|13
CASSLGGDYGYTF
TGTGCCAGTAGCCTCGGAGGGGACTATGGCTACACCTTC